This note documents a single T cell receptor beta chain sequence. Its antigen is currently unknown. The germline V gene encodes CDR1 GTSNPN and CDR2 SVGIG (reference sequence). Trimming left V 2 bases short and J 10 bases short, with 11 bases between. The CDR3 contains 11 residues. The sample's time point: baseline pretreatment blood. Treatment defined: 15 Gy SBRT to primary tumor, nephrectomy 4 weeks later. The protocol was immunoSEQ multiplex PCR, while the TCRdb copy is restricted to in-frame clones and leaves out a portion. This sample has 100,000 to 150,000 clones, with around 84% found just once. The sample is drawn from a study of radiation and T cells in renal cell carcinoma. Study as a whole: Nephrectomy followed 15 Gy stereotactic body radiation by 4 weeks.

Study-wide findings and caveats: In blood, top tumor clones expanded by 2 weeks, shrinking by 4.

The gene calls are TRBV30 and TRBJ1-1; unclear D gene. Sample: blood, taken from a patient whose treatment included radiotherapy and nephrectomy. The receptor comes from a woman aged 55-75 years with renal cell carcinoma. The CDR3 here is CAWSMSIRAFF. For the CDR3, the DNA is TGTGCCTGGAGTATGTCGATCCGAGCTTTCTTT.